Listed below are T cell receptor beta chains from one sample, sequenced in a study of CD8 T cells in ankylosing spondylitis. Via MiXCR, TCRdb re-called the 5' RACE reads, giving one row per CDR3 protein. This table has about 800,000 distinct CDR3 sequences, roughly 12% appearing once. The source material was blood, either unsorted or a sorted T cell fraction (not recorded which). Source of these receptors: a male donor with ankylosing spondylitis. The CDR3 runs from the conserved cysteine through the conserved F or W. A D gene is named only where the DNA matches it firmly. Clone size is stated in some rows and not others, as once, few, many or a class when expanded.

j_call clone_size v_call d_call cdr3_aa cdr3_nt
TRBJ1-2 few TRBV12-3/TRBV12-4 - CASSFGPRNRVRNYGYTF TGTGCCAGCAGTTTCGGCCCTCGAAACAGGGTTCGTAACTATGGCTACACCTTC
TRBJ1-2 - TRBV5-1 - CASSTLQGDYGYTF TGCGCCAGCAGCACGCTACAGGGTGACTATGGCTACACCTTC
TRBJ1-3 many TRBV20-1 - CSASSPGRNTIYF TGCAGTGCTAGTTCCCCAGGCAGAAACACCATATATTTT
TRBJ1-1 few TRBV7-9 - CASSLPRGNTEAFF TGTGCCAGCAGCTTACCTAGGGGGAACACTGAAGCTTTCTTT
TRBJ2-1 many TRBV20-1 - CSARPRELWNEQFF TGCAGTGCTAGGCCCCGGGAGCTGTGGAATGAGCAGTTCTTC
TRBJ2-3 few TRBV7-3 - CASSLAGANTDTQYF TGTGCCAGCAGCTTAGCGGGGGCCAACACAGATACGCAGTATTTT
TRBJ2-7 few TRBV20-1 - CSARVAAQPTYEQYF TGCAGTGCTAGGGTCGCAGCGCAACCTACCTACGAGCAGTACTTC
TRBJ1-5 many TRBV12-3/TRBV12-4 TRBD1 CASSLAQGASNQPQHF TGTGCCAGCAGTTTAGCCCAGGGGGCGTCGAATCAGCCCCAGCATTTT
TRBJ1-2 few TRBV6-1 - CASSPWTVTVSYGYTF TGTGCCAGCAGTCCATGGACGGTTACCGTCTCCTATGGCTACACCTTC
TRBJ1-2 - TRBV3-1 - CARHQRSLYGYTF TGTGCCAGACACCAAAGAAGCCTCTATGGCTACACCTTC
TRBJ1-2 - TRBV20-1 - CSARYAGLYGYTF TGCAGTGCCCGTTACGCGGGACTCTATGGCTACACCTTC
TRBJ1-1 few TRBV29-1 - CSAYTGTNTEAFF TGCAGCGCCTACACAGGGACGAACACTGAAGCTTTCTTT
TRBJ1-2 - TRBV7-9 TRBD1 CASSLGDRTGDGYTF TGTGCCAGCAGCTTAGGGGACCGGACAGGGGATGGCTACACCTTC
TRBJ2-2 - TRBV29-1 TRBD2 CSVEPSGTNTGELFF TGCAGCGTTGAACCCAGCGGGACTAACACCGGGGAGCTGTTTTTT
TRBJ2-1 - TRBV6-2/TRBV6-3 - CASRPPRADNEQFF TGTGCCAGCAGACCCCCGAGAGCGGACAATGAGCAGTTCTTC
TRBJ2-2 - TRBV20-1 - CSARDSRSNTGELFF TGCAGTGCTAGAGATTCTAGGTCGAACACCGGGGAGCTGTTTTTT
TRBJ2-1 - TRBV5-1 - CASSFDARNEQFF TGCGCCAGCAGCTTCGACGCCCGCAATGAGCAGTTCTTC
TRBJ2-7 - TRBV4-3 - CASSQEALSAYEQYF TGCGCCAGCAGCCAAGAAGCACTCTCGGCCTACGAGCAGTACTTC
TRBJ1-1 - TRBV28 - CASRSPGSNTEAFF TGTGCCAGCAGGTCTCCAGGGTCCAACACTGAAGCTTTCTTT
TRBJ2-1 - TRBV11-2 TRBD2 CASSARLAGEPEQFF TGTGCCAGCAGCGCCCGACTAGCGGGGGAACCTGAGCAGTTCTTC
TRBJ2-3 - TRBV30 - CAWSRRGAGPDTQYF TGTGCCTGGAGTAGACGAGGGGCGGGCCCAGATACGCAGTATTTT
TRBJ2-7 - TRBV18 - CASSPPTAGKAYEQYF TGTGCCAGCTCACCACCGACGGCGGGTAAAGCCTACGAGCAGTACTTC
TRBJ2-1 many TRBV20-1 - CSERASSYNEQFF TGCTCAGAGCGGGCGAGCTCCTACAATGAGCAGTTCTTC
TRBJ1-1 - TRBV18 TRBD1 CASSPPRGTGGIMNTEAFF TGTGCCAGCTCACCGCCCCGAGGGACAGGGGGTATCATGAACACTGAAGCTTTCTTT
TRBJ2-2 - TRBV3-1 - CASRYAGGELFF TGTGCCAGCAGGTACGCCGGCGGGGAGCTGTTTTTT
TRBJ1-2 few TRBV6-2/TRBV6-3 - CASSYVRANYGYTF TGTGCCAGCAGTTACGTGAGAGCTAACTATGGCTACACCTTC
TRBJ2-7 few TRBV7-9 - CASSRTALRGQYF TGTGCCAGCAGCCGGACCGCCCTCCGGGGGCAGTACTTC
TRBJ2-3 many TRBV29-1 TRBD1 CSVGTGDLTDTQYF TGCAGCGTGGGGACAGGGGACCTCACAGATACGCAGTATTTT
TRBJ2-7 - TRBV6-2/TRBV6-3 TRBD2 CASTDPGLALYEQYF TGTGCCAGCACCGATCCGGGACTAGCTTTATACGAGCAGTACTTC
TRBJ2-7 few TRBV4-3 - CASSQDQTSRPGEQYF TGCGCCAGCAGCCAAGATCAGACATCACGCCCGGGGGAGCAGTACTTC
TRBJ1-6 - TRBV5-1 TRBD1 CASSLAGRGNSPLHF TGCGCCAGCAGCTTGGCCGGCAGGGGGAATTCACCCCTCCACTTT
TRBJ2-2 - TRBV15 - CATSRAVGTQNTGELFF TGTGCCACCAGCAGAGCGGTCGGGACCCAGAACACCGGGGAGCTGTTTTTT
TRBJ1-2 few TRBV7-9 - CASSVSGVYGYTF TGTGCCAGCAGCGTCTCTGGGGTCTATGGCTACACCTTC
TRBJ1-1 many TRBV7-6 - CASSPSGYTEAFF TGTGCCAGCAGCCCATCAGGGTACACTGAAGCTTTCTTT
TRBJ2-1 - TRBV4-3 TRBD2 CASSGLADSYNEQFF TGCGCCAGCAGCGGACTAGCGGACTCCTACAATGAGCAGTTCTTC
TRBJ2-3 - TRBV18 - CASSPEVGGRNTDTQYF TGTGCCAGCTCACCAGAGGTCGGCGGGCGAAACACAGATACGCAGTATTTT
TRBJ2-2 many TRBV5-6 - CASSFGAVGTGELFF TGTGCCAGCAGCTTCGGTGCCGTGGGGACCGGGGAGCTGTTTTTT